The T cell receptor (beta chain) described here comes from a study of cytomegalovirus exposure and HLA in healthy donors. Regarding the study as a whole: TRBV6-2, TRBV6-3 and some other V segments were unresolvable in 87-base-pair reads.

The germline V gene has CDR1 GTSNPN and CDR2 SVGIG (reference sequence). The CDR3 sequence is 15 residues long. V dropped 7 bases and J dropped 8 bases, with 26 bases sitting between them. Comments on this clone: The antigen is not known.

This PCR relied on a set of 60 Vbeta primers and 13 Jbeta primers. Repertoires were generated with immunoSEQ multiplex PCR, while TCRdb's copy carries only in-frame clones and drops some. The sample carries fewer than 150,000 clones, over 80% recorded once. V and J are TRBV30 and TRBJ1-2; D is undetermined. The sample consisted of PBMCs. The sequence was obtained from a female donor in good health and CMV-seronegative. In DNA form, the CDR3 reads TGTGCCTACACCCTGGAAGACCTCGCGCTGCGGGGCTACACCTTC. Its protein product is CAYTLEDLALRGYTF.